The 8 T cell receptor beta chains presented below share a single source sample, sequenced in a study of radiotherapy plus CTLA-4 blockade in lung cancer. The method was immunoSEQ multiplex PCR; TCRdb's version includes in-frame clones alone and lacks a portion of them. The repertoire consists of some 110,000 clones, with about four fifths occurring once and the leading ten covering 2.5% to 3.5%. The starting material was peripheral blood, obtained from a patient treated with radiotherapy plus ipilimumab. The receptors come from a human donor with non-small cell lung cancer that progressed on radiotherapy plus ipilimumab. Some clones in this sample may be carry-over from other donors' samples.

The CDR3 loop is CASTAGALSYNEQFF. The CDR3 nucleotides are TGTGCCAGCACAGCGGGGGCTCTCTCCTACAATGAGCAGTTCTTC. The rearrangement links TRBV27 to TRBJ2-1, with TRBD2 matching 8 bases. The germline V gene has CDR1 MNHEY and CDR2 SMNVEV (reference sequence). V was clipped by 7 bases and J by 0 bases; unmatched bases: 5. The CDR3 loop spans 15 amino acids.

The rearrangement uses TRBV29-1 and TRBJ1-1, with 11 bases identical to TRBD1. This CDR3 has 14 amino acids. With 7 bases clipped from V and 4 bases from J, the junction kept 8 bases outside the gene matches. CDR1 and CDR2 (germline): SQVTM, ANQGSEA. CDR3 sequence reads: CSALGQGVGTEAFF. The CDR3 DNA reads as TGCAGCGCCTTGGGACAGGGGGTCGGCACTGAAGCTTTCTTT.

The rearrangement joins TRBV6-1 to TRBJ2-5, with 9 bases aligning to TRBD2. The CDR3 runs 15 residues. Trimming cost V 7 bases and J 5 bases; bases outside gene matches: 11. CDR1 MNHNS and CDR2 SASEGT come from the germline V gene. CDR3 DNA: TGTGCCAGCACTGACAGGGCGGGGGGGCCTGAGACCCAGTACTTC. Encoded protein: CASTDRAGGPETQYF.

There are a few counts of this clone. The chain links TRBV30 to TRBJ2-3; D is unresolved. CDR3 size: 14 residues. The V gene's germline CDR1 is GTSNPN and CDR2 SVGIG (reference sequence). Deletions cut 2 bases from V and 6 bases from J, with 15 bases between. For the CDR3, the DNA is TGTGCCTGGAGTCTAGGGTCCTTCGGGGATACGCAGTATTTT. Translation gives CAWSLGSFGDTQYF.

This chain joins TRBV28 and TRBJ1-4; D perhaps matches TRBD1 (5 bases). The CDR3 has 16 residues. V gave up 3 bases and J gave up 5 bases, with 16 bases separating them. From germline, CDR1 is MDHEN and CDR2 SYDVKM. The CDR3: CASSFFQTAENEKLFF. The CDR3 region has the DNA TGTGCCAGCAGTTTTTTTCAGACAGCTGAGAATGAAAAACTGTTTTTT. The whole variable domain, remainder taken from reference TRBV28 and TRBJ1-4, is DVKVTQSSRYLVKRTGEKVFLECVQDMDHENMFWYRQDPGLGLRLIYFSYDVKMKEKGDIPEGYSVSREKKERFSLILESASTNQTSMYLCASSFFQTAENEKLFFGSGTQLSVL.

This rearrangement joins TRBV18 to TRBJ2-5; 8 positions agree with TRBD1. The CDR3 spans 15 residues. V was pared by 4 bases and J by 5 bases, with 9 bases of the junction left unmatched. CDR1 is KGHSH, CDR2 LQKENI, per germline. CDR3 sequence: CASSHGAGGVETQYF. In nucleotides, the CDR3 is TGTGCCAGCTCACACGGTGCAGGGGGCGTTGAGACCCAGTACTTC.

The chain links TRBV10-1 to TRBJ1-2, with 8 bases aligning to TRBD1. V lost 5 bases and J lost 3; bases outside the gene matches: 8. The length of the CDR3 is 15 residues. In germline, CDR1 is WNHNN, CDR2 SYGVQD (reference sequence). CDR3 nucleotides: TGCGCCAGCAGTTCACAGGGGGTTGAAGACTATGGCTACACCTTC. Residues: CASSSQGVEDYGYTF.

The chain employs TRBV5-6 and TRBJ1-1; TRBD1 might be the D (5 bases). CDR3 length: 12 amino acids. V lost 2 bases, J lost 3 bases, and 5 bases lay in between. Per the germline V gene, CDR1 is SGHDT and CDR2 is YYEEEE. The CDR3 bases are TGTGCCAGCAGCTTAGGGGACACTGAAGCTTTCTTT. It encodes CASSLGDTEAFF.